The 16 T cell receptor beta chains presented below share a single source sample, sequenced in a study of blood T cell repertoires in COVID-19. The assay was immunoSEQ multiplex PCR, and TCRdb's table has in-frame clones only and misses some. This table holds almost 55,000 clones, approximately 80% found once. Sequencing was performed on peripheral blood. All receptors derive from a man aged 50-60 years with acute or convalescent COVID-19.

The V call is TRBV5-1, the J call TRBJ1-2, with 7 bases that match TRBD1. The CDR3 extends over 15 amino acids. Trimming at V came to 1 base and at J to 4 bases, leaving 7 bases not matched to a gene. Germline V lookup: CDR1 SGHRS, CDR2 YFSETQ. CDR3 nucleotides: TGCGCCAGCAGCTTGAAACAGGGGATGAGCTATGGCTACACCTTC. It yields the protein CASSLKQGMSYGYTF.

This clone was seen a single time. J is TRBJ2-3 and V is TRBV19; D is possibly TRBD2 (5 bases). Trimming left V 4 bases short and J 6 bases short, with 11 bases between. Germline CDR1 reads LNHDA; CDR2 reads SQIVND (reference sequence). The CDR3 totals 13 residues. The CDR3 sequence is CASSTLAGDTQYF. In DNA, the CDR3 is TGTGCCAGTAGTACTCTAGCAGGCGATACGCAGTATTTT. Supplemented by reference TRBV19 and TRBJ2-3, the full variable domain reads DGGITQSPKYLFRKEGQNVTLSCEQNLNHDAMYWYRQDPGQGLRLIYYSQIVNDFQKGDIAEGYSVSREKKESFPLTVTSAQKNPTAFYLCASSTLAGDTQYFGPGTRLTVL.

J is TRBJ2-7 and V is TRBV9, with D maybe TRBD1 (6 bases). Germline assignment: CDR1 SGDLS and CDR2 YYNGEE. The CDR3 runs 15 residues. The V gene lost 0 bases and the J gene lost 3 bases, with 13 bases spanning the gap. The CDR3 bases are TGTGCCAGCAGCGTAGCAACGGGACACCGCTACGAGCAGTACTTC. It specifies CASSVATGHRYEQYF.

The CDR3 spells CASSLQGTPYEQYF. The DNA of the CDR3 is TGTGCCAGCAGTTTACAGGGGACACCCTACGAGCAGTACTTC. The rearrangement links TRBV27 to TRBJ2-7; TRBD1 is a possible D gene (6 bases). CDR3 length: 14 amino acids. Germline values: CDR1 MNHEY, CDR2 SMNVEV (reference sequence). Trimming shortened V by 2 bases and J by 2 bases, and 10 bases separated the two germline ends.

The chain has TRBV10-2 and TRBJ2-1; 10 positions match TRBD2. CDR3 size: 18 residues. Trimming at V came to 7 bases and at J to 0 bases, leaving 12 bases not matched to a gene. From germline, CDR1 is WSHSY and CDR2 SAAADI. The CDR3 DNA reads TGCGCCAGCACCGACCCGCTAGCGGGAGCAAGCTCCTACAATGAGCAGTTCTTC. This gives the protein CASTDPLAGASSYNEQFF.

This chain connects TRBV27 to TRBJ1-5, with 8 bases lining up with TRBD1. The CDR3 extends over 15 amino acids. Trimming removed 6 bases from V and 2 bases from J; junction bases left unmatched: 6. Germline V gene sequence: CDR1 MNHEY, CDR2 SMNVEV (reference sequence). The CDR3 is CASRDGQGRNQPQHF. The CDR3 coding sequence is TGTGCCAGCAGGGACGGACAGGGACGCAATCAGCCCCAGCATTTT.

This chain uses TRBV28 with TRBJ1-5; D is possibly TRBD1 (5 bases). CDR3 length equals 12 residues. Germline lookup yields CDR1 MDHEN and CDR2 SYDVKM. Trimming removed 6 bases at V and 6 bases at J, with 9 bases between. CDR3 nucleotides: TGTGCCAGCAGGCGGACATTTCAGCCCCAGCATTTT. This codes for CASRRTFQPQHF.

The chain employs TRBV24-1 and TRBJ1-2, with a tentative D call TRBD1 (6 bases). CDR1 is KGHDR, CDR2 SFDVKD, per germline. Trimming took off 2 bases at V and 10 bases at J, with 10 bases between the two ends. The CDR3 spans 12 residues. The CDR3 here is CATSDYREVYTF. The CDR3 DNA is TGTGCCACCAGTGATTACAGGGAAGTCTACACCTTC.

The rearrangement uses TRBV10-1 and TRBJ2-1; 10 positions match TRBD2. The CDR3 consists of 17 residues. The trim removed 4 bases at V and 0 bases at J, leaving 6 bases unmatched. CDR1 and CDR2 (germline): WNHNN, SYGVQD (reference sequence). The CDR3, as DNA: TGCGCCAGCAGTGGAGATAGCGGGAGGAGCTCCTACAATGAGCAGTTCTTC. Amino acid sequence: CASSGDSGRSSYNEQFF.

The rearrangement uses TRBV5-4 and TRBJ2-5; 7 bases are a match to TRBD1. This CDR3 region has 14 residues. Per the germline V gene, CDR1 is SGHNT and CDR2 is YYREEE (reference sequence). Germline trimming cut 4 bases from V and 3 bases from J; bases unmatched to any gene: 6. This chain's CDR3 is CASSPWTGKETQYF. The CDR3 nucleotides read TGTGCCAGCAGCCCATGGACAGGAAAAGAGACCCAGTACTTC.

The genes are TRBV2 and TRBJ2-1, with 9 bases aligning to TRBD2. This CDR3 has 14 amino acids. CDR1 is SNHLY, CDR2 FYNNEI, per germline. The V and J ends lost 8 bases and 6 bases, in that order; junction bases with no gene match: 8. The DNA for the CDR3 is TGTGCCAGCCACGAGGTAGCGGGAGTCAATGAGCAGTTCTTC. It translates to CASHEVAGVNEQFF.

CDR3 loop: CATSEAGDDEQFF. The DNA for the CDR3 is TGTGCCACCAGTGAGGCAGGGGACGATGAGCAGTTCTTC. The V call is TRBV24-1, the J call TRBJ2-1; D possibly corresponds to TRBD1 (6 bases). Germline loops: CDR1 KGHDR, CDR2 SFDVKD. This CDR3 contains 13 residues. Trimming left V 4 bases short and J 8 bases short, with 11 bases between.

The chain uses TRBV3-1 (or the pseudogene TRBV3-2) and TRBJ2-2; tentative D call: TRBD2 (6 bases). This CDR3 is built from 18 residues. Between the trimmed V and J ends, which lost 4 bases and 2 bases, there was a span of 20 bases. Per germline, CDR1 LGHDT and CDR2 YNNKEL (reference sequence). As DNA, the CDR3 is TGTGCCAGCAGCCCTCCGAACCGGGACTCCAGAAACACCGGGGAGCTGTTTTTT. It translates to CASSPPNRDSRNTGELFF.

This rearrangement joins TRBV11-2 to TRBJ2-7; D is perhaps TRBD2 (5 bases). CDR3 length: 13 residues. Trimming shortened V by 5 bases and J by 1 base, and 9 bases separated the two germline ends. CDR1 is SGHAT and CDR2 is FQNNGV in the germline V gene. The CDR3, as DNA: TGTGCCAGCAGCGGGTGGAGGTCCTACGAGCAGTACTTC. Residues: CASSGWRSYEQYF.

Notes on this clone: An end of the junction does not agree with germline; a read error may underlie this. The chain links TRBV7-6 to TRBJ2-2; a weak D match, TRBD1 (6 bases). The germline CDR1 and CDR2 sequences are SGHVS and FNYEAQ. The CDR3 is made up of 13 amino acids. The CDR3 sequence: CASSPRVAGELFF. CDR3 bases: TGTGCCAGCAGCCCGCGGGTGGCAGGGGAACTGTTTTTT.

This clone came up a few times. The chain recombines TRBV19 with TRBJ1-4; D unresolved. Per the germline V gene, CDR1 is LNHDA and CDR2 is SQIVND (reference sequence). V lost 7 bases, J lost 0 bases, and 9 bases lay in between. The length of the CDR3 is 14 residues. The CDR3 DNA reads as TGTGCCAGTACCCTCGTTGCAACTAATGAAAAACTGTTTTTT. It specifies CASTLVATNEKLFF.